This is a list of T cell receptor beta chains from one sample in a study of T-cell memory formation after mild COVID-19. TCRdb reprocessed the 5' RACE reads with MiXCR, giving one entry per CDR3 protein. This sample has fewer than 150,000 distinct CDR3 sequences, with 15% to 20% found just once. Sequencing was done on a sample of PBMCs or a T cell subset sorted from them (not recorded which). Source of these receptors: a man aged 18 to 35 who had mild COVID-19 (a few samples of this study predate the infection). Cell type and time point are not known. CDR3s include the opening cysteine and the closing phenylalanine or tryptophan. The D gene is left open where the match is weak. Rows give clone size only sometimes, using once, few, many, or a class for an expanded clone.

J gene,clone size,V gene,D gene,CDR3 length,CDR3 DNA,CDR3 protein
TRBJ2-3,NA,TRBV6-6,NA,14,TGTGCCAGCAGTTCGTACGGCCGCACAGATACGCAGTATTTT,CASSSYGRTDTQYF
TRBJ1-2,few,TRBV7-9,NA,15,TGTGCCAGCAGCTCCAGGGAGATCCATAACTATGGCTACACCTTC,CASSSREIHNYGYTF
TRBJ2-2,NA,TRBV3-1,NA,17,TGTGCCAGCAGCCAGGTATTTGCAGGGCCAAACACCGGGGAGCTGTTTTTT,CASSQVFAGPNTGELFF
TRBJ2-2,NA,TRBV7-2,TRBD1,14,TGTGCCAGCAGCGGACAGGAGAACACCGGGGAGCTGTTTTTT,CASSGQENTGELFF
TRBJ2-5,few,TRBV4-3,NA,15,TGCGCCAGCAGCCAAGATTGGTCGGGGTATGAGACCCAGTACTTC,CASSQDWSGYETQYF
TRBJ2-1,NA,TRBV4-3,NA,16,TGCGCCAGCAGCCAAGACCGGGGAAGCTCCTACAATGAGCAGTTCTTC,CASSQDRGSSYNEQFF
TRBJ1-1,NA,TRBV7-3,NA,13,TGTGCCAGCAGCTTCTCAGGGATCACTGAAGCTTTCTTT,CASSFSGITEAFF
TRBJ2-1,NA,TRBV7-9,NA,11,TGTGCCAGCTATCGGGGCCATGAGCAGTTCTTC,CASYRGHEQFF
TRBJ1-2,NA,TRBV6-2/TRBV6-3,TRBD1,19,TGTGCCAGCAGTTACGACCTTCCCGCCGGGACAGGGTACACCTATGGCTACACCTTC,CASSYDLPAGTGYTYGYTF
TRBJ2-3,NA,TRBV10-3,NA,15,TGTGCCATCAGTGATAGGCTATCTGGCACAGATACGCAGTATTTT,CAISDRLSGTDTQYF
TRBJ2-3,few,TRBV11-1,NA,13,TGTGCCAGCAGCCCCGACAGATCAGATACGCAGTATTTT,CASSPDRSDTQYF
TRBJ2-5,once,TRBV7-9,TRBD2,18,TGTGCCAGCAGCCACCGGGGACTAGCGGGGGATTTTAAGGAGACCCAGTACTTC,CASSHRGLAGDFKETQYF
TRBJ2-4,many,TRBV30,NA,11,TGTGCCTGGAGTGTGAGTTACATTCAGTACTTC,CAWSVSYIQYF
TRBJ2-3,NA,TRBV28,TRBD2,16,TGTGCCAGCACTACCTCCCCTAGCGGGGGGGTCCGAGGGCAGTATTTT,CASTTSPSGGVRGQYF
TRBJ1-6,few,TRBV5-1,NA,13,TGCGCCAGCAGCTTGGACGGGGGCTCACCCCTCCACTTT,CASSLDGGSPLHF
TRBJ2-3,many,TRBV4-3,NA,15,TGCGCCAGCAGCCAGTCCCGGGACCCTCCTTATACGCAGTATTTT,CASSQSRDPPYTQYF
TRBJ2-3,NA,TRBV24-1,TRBD1,16,TGTGCCACCAGTGATTTCCCCGGACAGGGGGCAGATACGCAGTATTTT,CATSDFPGQGADTQYF
TRBJ2-1,many,TRBV20-1,TRBD2,14,TGCAGTGCGAACGGGGGGGGCCTGGAGCATGAGCAGTTCTTC,CSANGGGLEHEQFF
TRBJ2-3,NA,TRBV5-4,TRBD2,18,TGTGCCAGCAGCTTGGCCCGGCTAGCGGGGGGGGAGGGAGATACGCAGTATTTT,CASSLARLAGGEGDTQYF
TRBJ2-3,few,TRBV10-3,NA,12,TGTGCCATCAGTGAGATGGGGGAGACGCAGTATTTT,CAISEMGETQYF
TRBJ2-2,few,TRBV5-1,NA,14,TGCGCCAGCAGCTTGGACTCAGCCACCGGGGAGCTGTTTTTT,CASSLDSATGELFF
TRBJ2-7,few,TRBV7-2,TRBD2,13,TGTGCCAGCAGCTTAATCGGGGGGTACGAGCAGTACTTC,CASSLIGGYEQYF
TRBJ2-2,many,TRBV7-7,NA,15,TGTGCCAGCAGCTTACGGTTGGGGGGAACCGGGGAGCTGTTTTTT,CASSLRLGGTGELFF
TRBJ1-5,NA,TRBV12-3/TRBV12-4,NA,15,TGTGCCAGCAGTACCAGTTTAGCGTTAAATCAGCCCCAGCATTTT,CASSTSLALNQPQHF
TRBJ2-2,NA,TRBV6-2/TRBV6-3,NA,12,TGTGCCAGCAGTCAACCGATCGGGGAGCTGTTTTTT,CASSQPIGELFF
TRBJ2-1,few,TRBV4-3,NA,13,TGCGCCAGCAGCCAAGATCGGAGTACTGAGCAGTTCTTC,CASSQDRSTEQFF
TRBJ1-5,NA,TRBV3-1,TRBD1,16,TGTGCCAGCAGCCAAGGGACAGGGTGGAGCAATCAGCCCCAGCATTTT,CASSQGTGWSNQPQHF
TRBJ1-4,NA,TRBV28,NA,15,TGTGCCAGCAGTTTAATCCGGGACCCCGCTGAAAAACTGTTTTTT,CASSLIRDPAEKLFF
TRBJ2-1,few,TRBV6-2/TRBV6-3,NA,14,TGTGCCAGCAGTTACTCAGACAGTAAAAATGAGCAGTTCTTC,CASSYSDSKNEQFF
TRBJ2-7,NA,TRBV29-1,NA,12,TGCAGCGGGGGGGCCTCCTCCTACGAGCAGTACTTC,CSGGASSYEQYF
TRBJ2-7,few,TRBV6-2/TRBV6-3,NA,12,TGTGCCAGCAGTTATAGGGGTAACGAGCAGTACTTC,CASSYRGNEQYF
TRBJ1-1,NA,TRBV18,TRBD1,15,TGTGCCAGCTCACCAATACAGGGGGATGGGACTGAAGCTTTCTTT,CASSPIQGDGTEAFF